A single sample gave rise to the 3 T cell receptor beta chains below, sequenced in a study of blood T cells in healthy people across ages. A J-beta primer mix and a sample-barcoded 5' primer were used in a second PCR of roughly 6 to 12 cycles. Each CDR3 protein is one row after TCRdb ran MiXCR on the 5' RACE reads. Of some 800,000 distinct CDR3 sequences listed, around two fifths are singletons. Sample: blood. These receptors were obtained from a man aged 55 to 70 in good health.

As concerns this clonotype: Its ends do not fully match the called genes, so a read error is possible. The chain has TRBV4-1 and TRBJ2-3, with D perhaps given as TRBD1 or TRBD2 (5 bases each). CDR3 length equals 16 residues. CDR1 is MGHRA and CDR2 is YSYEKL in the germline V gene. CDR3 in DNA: TGCGCCAGCAGCCAAGTGTTTCCGGGGACCACAGATATGCAGTATTTT. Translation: CASSQVFPGTTDMQYF.

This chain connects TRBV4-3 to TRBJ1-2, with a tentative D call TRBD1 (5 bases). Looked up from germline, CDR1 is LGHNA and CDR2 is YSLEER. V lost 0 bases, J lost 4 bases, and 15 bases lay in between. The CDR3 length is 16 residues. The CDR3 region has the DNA TGCGCCAGCAGCCAAGATAAATCAGGGTACGGCTATGGCTACACCTTC. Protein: CASSQDKSGYGYGYTF.

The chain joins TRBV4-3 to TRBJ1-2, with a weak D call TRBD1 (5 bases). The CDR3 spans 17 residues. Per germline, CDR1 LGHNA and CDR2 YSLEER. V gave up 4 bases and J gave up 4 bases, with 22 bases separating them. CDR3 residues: CASSPGPGSLEFYGYTF. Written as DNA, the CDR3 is TGCGCCAGCAGCCCGGGACCGGGATCGCTAGAGTTCTATGGCTACACCTTC.